Listed here are 31 T cell receptor beta chains from one sample, sequenced in a study of blood T cell repertoires in COVID-19. The method was immunoSEQ multiplex PCR; TCRdb's version includes in-frame clones alone and lacks a portion of them. The sample holds around 150,000 clones, about 82% seen once. Specimen: PBMCs or T cells enriched from blood (not recorded which). Receptor source: a woman aged 40 to 50 who had recovered from COVID-19.

This clone was seen just once. The chain employs TRBV4-1 and TRBJ2-1; 9 nucleotides agree with TRBD1. Germline lookup yields CDR1 MGHRA and CDR2 YSYEKL. Trimming at V came to 3 bases and at J to 5 bases, leaving 8 bases not matched to a gene. The CDR3 runs 16 residues. The chain's CDR3 is CASSHRQGDLDNEQFF. The CDR3 region has the DNA TGCGCCAGCAGCCATAGACAGGGGGATCTTGACAATGAGCAGTTCTTC.

The gene calls are TRBV6-5 and TRBJ1-6, with D unresolved. V shed 7 bases and J shed 6 bases, with 7 bases lying between them. Per the germline V gene, CDR1 is MNHEY and CDR2 is SVGAGI. The CDR3 has 12 amino acids. The CDR3 region is CASKQSNSPLHF. CDR3 sequence (DNA): TGTGCCAGCAAACAGAGTAATTCACCCCTCCACTTT.

This chain uses TRBV5-8 with TRBJ2-3; the D gene is possibly TRBD1 (5 bases). Germline V gene lookup returns CDR1 SGHTS and CDR2 YDEGEE. V lost 1 base and J lost 6, with 12 bases in between. This CDR3 spans 14 amino acids. The DNA of the CDR3 is TGTGCCAGCAGCTTGAGGGTTTCAGGGGATACGCAGTATTTT. This codes for CASSLRVSGDTQYF.

This clone has a handful of counts. The chain couples TRBV5-1 to TRBJ2-3; possible D gene TRBD2, 5 bases. Trimming left V 4 bases short and J 2 bases short, with 11 bases between. The CDR3 sequence is 14 residues long. In germline, CDR1 is SGHRS, CDR2 YFSETQ. The CDR3 DNA reads TGCGCCAGCAGCCTTGAGGGCGTCACAGATACGCAGTATTTT. It specifies CASSLEGVTDTQYF.

The chain joins TRBV6-5 to TRBJ2-1; 9 bases map to TRBD2. V was pared by 0 bases and J by 5 bases, with 5 bases of the junction left unmatched. The CDR3 is made up of 16 amino acids. Germline lookup yields CDR1 MNHEY and CDR2 SVGAGI. CDR3 protein: CASSYSLGLAHNEQFF. The CDR3 DNA reads as TGTGCCAGCAGTTACTCATTGGGACTAGCCCACAATGAGCAGTTCTTC.

The chain has TRBV23-1 and TRBJ1-2, with 7 bases aligning to TRBD1. Being an ORF, TRBV23-1 has a function that is uncertain. V lost 8 bases, J lost 6 bases, and 6 bases stayed unmatched. The CDR3 is made up of 12 amino acids. CDR3 sequence (DNA): TGCGCCAGCGGGACAGATAAGAATGGCTACACCTTC. Protein product: CASGTDKNGYTF.

V usage is TRBV29-1 and J usage is TRBJ1-2; 7 bases line up with TRBD1. Germline V gene lookup returns CDR1 SQVTM and CDR2 ANQGSEA. The CDR3 is made up of 15 amino acids. Trimming cost V 6 bases and J 4 bases; bases outside gene matches: 14. This CDR3 reads CSVTGTEKEFYGYTF. The CDR3 region has the DNA TGCAGCGTCACCGGGACAGAAAAGGAATTCTATGGCTACACCTTC. The full variable domain, with the rest looked up from reference TRBV29-1 and TRBJ1-2, is SAVISQKPSRDICQRGTSLTIQCQVDSQVTMMFWYRQQPGQSLTLIATANQGSEATYESGFVIDKFPISRPNLTFSTLTVSNMSPEDSSIYLCSVTGTEKEFYGYTFGSGTRLTVV.

This chain connects TRBV18 to TRBJ1-2, with D possibly TRBD1 on 6 matching bases. The length of the CDR3 is 15 residues. Trimming cost V 4 bases and J 4 bases, with 16 bases left between them. CDR1 and CDR2 (germline): KGHSH, LQKENI. The DNA for the CDR3 is TGTGCCAGCTCACACGAGCAGGTGGGGGCCTATGGCTACACCTTC. Its protein product is CASSHEQVGAYGYTF.

In DNA form, the CDR3 reads TGTGCCAGCAGTTGGACAGGGGATGAGACCCAGTACTTC. Amino acid sequence: CASSWTGDETQYF. The chain is built from TRBV28 and TRBJ2-5; 9 bases are a match to TRBD1. Germline CDR1 MDHEN, CDR2 SYDVKM. The V gene end was trimmed by 4 bases and the J gene end by 5 bases; junction bases not matched to a gene: 2. The CDR3 consists of 13 residues.

The CDR3 is CASSWVGGSEAFF. The DNA for the CDR3 is TGTGCCAGCAGTTGGGTGGGGGGGAGTGAAGCTTTCTTT. V gene TRBV12-3 or TRBV12-4 combines with J gene TRBJ1-1; tentatively, D is TRBD1 (5 bases). This CDR3 is built from 13 residues. V lost 4 bases and J lost 7, with 13 bases in between.

V gene TRBV7-3 combines with J gene TRBJ2-1; 9 nucleotides agree with TRBD1. The CDR3 extends over 15 amino acids. The V and J ends lost 2 bases and 7 bases, in that order; junction bases with no gene match: 6. In germline, CDR1 is SGHTA, CDR2 FQGTGA. In nucleotides, the CDR3 is TGTGCCAGCAGCTTAGACAGGGGGTGGCTAAATGAGCAGTTCTTC. Amino acid sequence: CASSLDRGWLNEQFF.

The J gene is TRBJ2-1, the V gene TRBV7-6, with TRBD1 matching 7 bases. The J segment lost 2 bases and the V segment lost 5 bases, leaving 6 bases of the junction unmatched. Germline CDR1 and CDR2: SGHVS and FNYEAQ. The CDR3 contains 15 residues. The DNA for the CDR3 is TGTGCCAGCAGCGCAAGGACAGGCCCCTACAATGAGCAGTTCTTC. Its translation is CASSARTGPYNEQFF.

V usage is TRBV3-1 (or the pseudogene TRBV3-2) and J usage is TRBJ1-1, with D unclear. Per the germline V gene, CDR1 is LGHDT and CDR2 is YNNKEL (reference sequence). The CDR3 is 12 residues long. Trimming shortened V by 4 bases and J by 10 bases, and 13 bases separated the two germline ends. CDR3 nucleotides: TGTGCCAGCAGCCCCACCGGTGGCGGAGCTTTCTTT. Translation gives CASSPTGGGAFF.

The chain joins TRBV5-1 to TRBJ2-1; 16 bases fit TRBD2. Per the germline V gene, CDR1 is SGHRS and CDR2 is YFSETQ. The CDR3 has 18 amino acids. With V trimmed by 4 bases and J by 4 bases, 8 bases remained unmatched. CDR3 sequence reads: CASSPGLAGGNKYNEQFF. The CDR3 nucleotides read TGCGCCAGCAGCCCGGGACTAGCGGGGGGGAACAAATACAATGAGCAGTTCTTC.

V gene TRBV5-5 combines with J gene TRBJ1-5, with 8 nucleotides matching TRBD1. The CDR3 covers 16 residues. The germline gives CDR1 SGHKS, CDR2 YYEKEE (reference sequence). V shed 0 bases and J 9 bases; nucleotides not matched to a gene: 11. CDR3 nucleotides: TGTGCCAGCAGCTTGGTTTACGACAGGGGACGAGGGCCCCAGCATTTT. Encoded protein: CASSLVYDRGRGPQHF.

A word on this clone: The sample carries other DNA sequences with the same CDR3. The genes are TRBV5-4 and TRBJ2-5, with TRBD1 matching over 7 bases. The V segment lost 0 bases and the J segment 4 bases; nucleotides outside the gene matches: 0. Germline lookup yields CDR1 SGHNT and CDR2 YYREEE (reference sequence). The CDR3 runs 13 residues. The CDR3 DNA follows: TGTGCCAGCAGCTTGGCAGGGGGAGAGACCCAGTACTTC. Translated: CASSLAGGETQYF.

The J gene is TRBJ2-3, the V gene TRBV12-5, with 7 bases lining up with TRBD2. The CDR3 contains 17 residues. The V gene end was trimmed by 5 bases and the J gene end by 5 bases; junction bases not matched to a gene: 16. The germline gives CDR1 LGHNT, CDR2 FRNRAP. The CDR3 DNA follows: TGTGCTAGTGGTCCTTCTGCGGGAGTTCTTTCCAGAGATACGCAGTATTTT. This codes for CASGPSAGVLSRDTQYF.

The rearrangement uses TRBV24-1 and TRBJ1-5; 8 bases fit TRBD1. The germline gives CDR1 KGHDR, CDR2 SFDVKD. This CDR3 region has 14 residues. V shed 8 bases and J 6 bases; nucleotides not matched to a gene: 8. CDR3 protein: CATNGQGGFQPQHF. As DNA, the CDR3 is TGTGCCACCAACGGACAGGGCGGTTTTCAGCCCCAGCATTTT.

The chain couples TRBV4-1 to TRBJ2-2; D is perhaps TRBD1 (6 bases). V dropped 1 base and J dropped 3 bases, with 12 bases sitting between them. The CDR3 is 16 amino acids. From germline, CDR1 is MGHRA and CDR2 YSYEKL. The CDR3 region is CASSQGWGRDTGELFF. In DNA form, the CDR3 reads TGCGCCAGCAGCCAAGGGTGGGGGCGTGACACCGGGGAGCTGTTTTTT.

Here the CDR3 reads CASSLAPGGRETQYF. CDR3 bases: TGTGCCAGCAGCTTAGCTCCAGGGGGCCGGGAGACCCAGTACTTC. The chain employs TRBV7-2 and TRBJ2-5; 8 bases map to TRBD1. V dropped 0 bases and J dropped 5; count of bases not matched to a gene: 5. This CDR3 comprises 15 residues. Per the germline V gene, CDR1 is SGHTA and CDR2 is FQGNSA.

This clone was recorded only once. This chain joins TRBV5-1 and TRBJ2-7; 10 bases align to TRBD2. Germline assignment: CDR1 SGHRS and CDR2 YFSETQ. This CDR3 region has 13 residues. Trimming at V came to 7 bases and at J to 3 bases, leaving 4 bases not matched to a gene. This chain's CDR3 is CASRTSGDYEQYF. The CDR3 DNA follows: TGCGCCAGCCGGACTAGCGGAGACTACGAGCAGTACTTC.

This sequence joins TRBV5-1 and TRBJ2-3, with 10 bases matching TRBD2. V lost 1 base, J lost 7 bases, and 6 bases stayed unmatched. Per the germline V gene, CDR1 is SGHRS and CDR2 is YFSETQ. The CDR3 is made up of 15 amino acids. CDR3 sequence: CASSLTSGNTNTQYF. CDR3 coding DNA: TGCGCCAGCAGCTTGACTAGCGGGAATACGAATACGCAGTATTTT.

The V gene is TRBV7-6, the J gene TRBJ1-5; D is undetermined. Looked up from germline, CDR1 is SGHVS and CDR2 is FNYEAQ. The CDR3 spans 15 residues. V was cut by 2 bases and J by 0 bases, with 8 bases left in between. The CDR3, as DNA: TGTGCCAGCAGCTTAAGCCCCTATAGCAATCAGCCCCAGCATTTT. Amino acids: CASSLSPYSNQPQHF.

J is TRBJ2-7 and V is TRBV19; 10 bases line up with TRBD2. Germline values: CDR1 LNHDA, CDR2 SQIVND (reference sequence). V lost 10 bases to trimming and J lost 5 bases; unmatched junction nucleotides: 11. This CDR3 region has 14 residues. The DNA of the CDR3 is TGTGCCACCAGGGGGCTAGCGGGAGTCCACGAGCAGTACTTC. Its protein is CATRGLAGVHEQYF.

The V call is TRBV28, the J call TRBJ2-1; D gene uncertain. Trimming took off 1 base at V and 0 bases at J, with 7 bases between the two ends. The CDR3 loop spans 15 amino acids. Germline V gene data show CDR1 as MDHEN and CDR2 as SYDVKM. This CDR3 reads CASSLSPSSYNEQFF. CDR3 in DNA: TGTGCCAGCAGTTTATCACCGAGCTCCTACAATGAGCAGTTCTTC.

This sequence joins TRBV7-9 and TRBJ1-2; weak D call: TRBD1 (6 bases). The CDR3 is made up of 14 amino acids. Germline values: CDR1 SEHNR, CDR2 FQNEAQ (reference sequence). V gave up 5 bases and J gave up 8 bases, with 18 bases separating them. In nucleotides, the CDR3 is TGTGCCAGCAGCCCCAACAGGGAAGAGAGCGGCTACACCTTC. Amino acid sequence: CASSPNREESGYTF.

V usage is TRBV3-1 (or the pseudogene TRBV3-2) and J usage is TRBJ2-1; 12 positions match TRBD2. The germline CDR1 and CDR2 sequences are LGHDT and YNNKEL (reference sequence). The CDR3 is made up of 14 amino acids. V dropped 2 bases and J dropped 15; count of bases not matched to a gene: 8. This chain's CDR3 is CASSQTQTSGGMFF. The CDR3 nucleotides read TGTGCCAGCAGCCAAACGCAGACTAGCGGGGGTATGTTCTTC.

The chain is built from TRBV9 and TRBJ2-1, with 7 bases fitting TRBD1. The CDR3 contains 17 residues. Losses at the gene ends were 0 bases for V and 6 bases for J; bases not matched to a gene: 12. Germline CDR1 reads SGDLS; CDR2 reads YYNGEE. The chain's CDR3 is CASSVEGASRSRNEQFF. CDR3 coding DNA: TGTGCCAGCAGCGTAGAGGGGGCCAGCAGAAGCCGCAATGAGCAGTTCTTC.

This chain connects TRBV2 to TRBJ1-2; TRBD1 might be the D (5 bases). The V and J ends lost 6 bases and 3 bases respectively, with 14 bases between them. The CDR3 runs 14 residues. Germline V gene data show CDR1 as SNHLY and CDR2 as FYNNEI. As DNA, the CDR3 is TGTGCCAGCAGAGGACAAGTAACCCACTATGGCTACACCTTC. Translated: CASRGQVTHYGYTF.

The chain carries TRBV19 and TRBJ1-2, with D possibly TRBD1 on 5 matching bases. Trimming left V 10 bases short and J 0 bases short, with 15 bases between. This CDR3 spans 14 amino acids. The germline CDR1 and CDR2 sequences are LNHDA and SQIVND (reference sequence). The CDR3 is CATAVGLANYGYTF. CDR3 sequence (DNA): TGTGCCACGGCGGTGGGGCTTGCTAACTATGGCTACACCTTC.

The J gene is TRBJ2-7, the V gene TRBV5-1; weak D call: TRBD2 (6 bases). The CDR3 sequence is 14 residues long. V was cut by 0 bases and J by 5 bases, with 12 bases left in between. In germline, CDR1 is SGHRS, CDR2 YFSETQ. DNA of the CDR3: TGCGCCAGCAGCTTGGCCGGGGGTAGAGACGAGCAGTACTTC. Translation gives CASSLAGGRDEQYF.